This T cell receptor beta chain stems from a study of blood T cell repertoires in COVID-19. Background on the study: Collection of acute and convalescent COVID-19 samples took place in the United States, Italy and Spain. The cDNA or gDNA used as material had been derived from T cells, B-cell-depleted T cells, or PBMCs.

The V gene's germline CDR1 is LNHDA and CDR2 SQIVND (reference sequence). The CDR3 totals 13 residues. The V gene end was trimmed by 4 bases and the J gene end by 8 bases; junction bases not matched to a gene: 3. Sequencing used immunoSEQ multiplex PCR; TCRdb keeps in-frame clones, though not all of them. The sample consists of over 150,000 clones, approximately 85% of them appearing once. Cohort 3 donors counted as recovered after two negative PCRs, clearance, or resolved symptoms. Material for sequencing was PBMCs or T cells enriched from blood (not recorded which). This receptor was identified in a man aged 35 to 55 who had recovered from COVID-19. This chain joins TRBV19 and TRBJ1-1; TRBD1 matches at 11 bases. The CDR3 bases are TGTGCCAGTAGTACGCGGACAGGGGGCGAAGCTTTCTTT. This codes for CASSTRTGGEAFF.